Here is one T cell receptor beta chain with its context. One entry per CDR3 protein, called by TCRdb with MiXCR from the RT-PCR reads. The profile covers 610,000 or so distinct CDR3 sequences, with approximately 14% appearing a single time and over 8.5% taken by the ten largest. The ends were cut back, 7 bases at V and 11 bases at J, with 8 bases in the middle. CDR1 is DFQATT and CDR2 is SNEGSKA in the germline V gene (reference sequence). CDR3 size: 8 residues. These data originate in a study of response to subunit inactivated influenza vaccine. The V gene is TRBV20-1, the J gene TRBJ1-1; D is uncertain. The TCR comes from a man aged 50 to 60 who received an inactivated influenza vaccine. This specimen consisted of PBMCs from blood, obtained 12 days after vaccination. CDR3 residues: CSEKGAFF. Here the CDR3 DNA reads TGCAGTGAAAAGGGCGCTTTCTTT.